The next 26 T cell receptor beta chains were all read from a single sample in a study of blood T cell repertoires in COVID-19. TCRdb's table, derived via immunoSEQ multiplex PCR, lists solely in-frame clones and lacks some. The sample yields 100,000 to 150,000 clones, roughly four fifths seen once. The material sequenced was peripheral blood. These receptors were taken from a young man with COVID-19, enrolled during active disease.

The CDR3 region is CASSLVRGGELFF. The CDR3 DNA reads TGTGCCAGCAGTTTAGTTAGGGGCGGAGAGCTGTTTTTT. This sequence joins TRBV12-3 or TRBV12-4 and TRBJ2-2; the D gene is possibly TRBD1 (5 bases). V gave up 1 base and J gave up 11 bases, with 11 bases separating them. The CDR3 totals 13 residues.

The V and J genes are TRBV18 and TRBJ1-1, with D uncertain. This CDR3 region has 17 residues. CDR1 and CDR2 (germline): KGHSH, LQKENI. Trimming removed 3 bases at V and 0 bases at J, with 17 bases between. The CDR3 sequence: CASSPFEGSSMNTEAFF. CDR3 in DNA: TGTGCCAGCTCACCGTTTGAGGGCAGTTCCATGAACACTGAAGCTTTCTTT.

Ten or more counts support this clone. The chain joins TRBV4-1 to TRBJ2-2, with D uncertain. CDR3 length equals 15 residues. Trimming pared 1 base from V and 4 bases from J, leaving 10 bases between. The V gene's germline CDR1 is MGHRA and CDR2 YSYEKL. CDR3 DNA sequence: TGCGCCAGCAGCCAAGGATTGTGGAGCACCGGGGAGCTGTTTTTT. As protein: CASSQGLWSTGELFF.

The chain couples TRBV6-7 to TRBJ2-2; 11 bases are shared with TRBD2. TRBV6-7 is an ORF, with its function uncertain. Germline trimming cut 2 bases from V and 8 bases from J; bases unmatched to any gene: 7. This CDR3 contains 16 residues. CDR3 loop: CASSYPLAGVSGELFF. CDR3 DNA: TGTGCCAGCAGTTACCCACTAGCGGGAGTGTCAGGGGAGCTGTTTTTT.

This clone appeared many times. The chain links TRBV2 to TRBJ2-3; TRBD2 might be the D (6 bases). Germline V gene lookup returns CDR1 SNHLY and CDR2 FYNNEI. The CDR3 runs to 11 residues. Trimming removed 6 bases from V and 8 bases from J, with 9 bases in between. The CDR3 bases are TGTGCCAGCAGCTTGGGAGGTACGCAGTATTTT. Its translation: CASSLGGTQYF.

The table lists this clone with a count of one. The CDR3 region is CASSPNDRGYGYTF. CDR3 nucleotides: TGTGCCAGCTCACCTAACGACAGGGGATATGGCTACACCTTC. The chain has TRBV18 and TRBJ1-2; 8 bases map to TRBD1. V was pared by 3 bases and J by 5 bases, with 5 bases of the junction left unmatched. This CDR3 has 14 amino acids. The germline CDR1 and CDR2 sequences are KGHSH and LQKENI.

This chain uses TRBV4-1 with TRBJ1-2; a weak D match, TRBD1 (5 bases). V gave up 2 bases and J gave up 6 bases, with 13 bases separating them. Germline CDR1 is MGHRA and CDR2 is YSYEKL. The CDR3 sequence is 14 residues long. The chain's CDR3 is CASSQLQGMDGYTF. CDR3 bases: TGCGCCAGCAGCCAACTCCAGGGAATGGATGGCTACACCTTC.

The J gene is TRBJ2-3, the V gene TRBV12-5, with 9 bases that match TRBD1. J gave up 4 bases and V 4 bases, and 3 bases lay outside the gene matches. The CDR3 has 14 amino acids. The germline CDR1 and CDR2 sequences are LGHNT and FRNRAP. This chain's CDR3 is CASGWDRVADTQYF. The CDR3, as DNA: TGTGCTAGTGGTTGGGACAGGGTAGCAGATACGCAGTATTTT. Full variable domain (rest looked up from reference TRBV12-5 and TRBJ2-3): DARVTQTPRHKVTEMGQEVTMRCQPILGHNTVFWYRQTMMQGLELLAYFRNRAPLDDSGMPKDRFSAEMPDATLATLKIQPSEPRDSAVYFCASGWDRVADTQYFGPGTRLTVL.

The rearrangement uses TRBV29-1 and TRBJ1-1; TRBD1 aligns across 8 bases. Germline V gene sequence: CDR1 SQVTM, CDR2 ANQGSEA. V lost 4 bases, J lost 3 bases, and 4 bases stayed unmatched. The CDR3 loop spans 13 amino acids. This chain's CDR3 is CSVGTGRDTEAFF. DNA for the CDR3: TGCAGCGTTGGGACAGGGAGGGACACTGAAGCTTTCTTT.

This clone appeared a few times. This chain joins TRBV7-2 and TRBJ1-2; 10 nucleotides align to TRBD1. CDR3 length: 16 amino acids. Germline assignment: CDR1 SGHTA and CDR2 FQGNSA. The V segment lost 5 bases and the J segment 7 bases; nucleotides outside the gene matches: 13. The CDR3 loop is CASSPTLRQGAGGYTF. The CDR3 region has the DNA TGTGCCAGCAGCCCCACACTCCGACAGGGGGCGGGTGGCTACACCTTC. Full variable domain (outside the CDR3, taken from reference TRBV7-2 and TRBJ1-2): GAGVSQSPSNKVTEKGKDVELRCDPISGHTALYWYRQSLGQGLEFLIYFQGNSAPDKSGLPSDRFSAERTGGSVSTLTIQRTQQEDSAVYLCASSPTLRQGAGGYTFGSGTRLTVV.

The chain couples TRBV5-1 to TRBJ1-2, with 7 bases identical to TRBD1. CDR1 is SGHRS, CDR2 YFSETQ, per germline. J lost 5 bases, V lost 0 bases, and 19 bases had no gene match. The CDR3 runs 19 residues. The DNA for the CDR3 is TGCGCCAGCAGCTTGGGCTCTGGAGTGACAGGGAGAGTGGGGTATGGCTACACCTTC. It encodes CASSLGSGVTGRVGYGYTF.

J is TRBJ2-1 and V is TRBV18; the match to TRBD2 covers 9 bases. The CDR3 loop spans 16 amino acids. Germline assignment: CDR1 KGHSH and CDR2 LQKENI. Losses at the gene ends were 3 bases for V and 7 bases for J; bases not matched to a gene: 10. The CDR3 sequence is CASSPTGRGGRNEQFF. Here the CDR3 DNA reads TGTGCCAGCTCACCCACGGGGCGGGGGGGCCGAAATGAGCAGTTCTTC.

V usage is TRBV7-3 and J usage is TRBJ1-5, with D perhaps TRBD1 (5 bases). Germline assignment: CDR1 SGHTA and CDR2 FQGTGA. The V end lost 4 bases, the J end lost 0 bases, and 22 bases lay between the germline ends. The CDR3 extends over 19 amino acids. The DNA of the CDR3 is TGTGCCAGCAGCTCCAGGGTACTCAACCACCCCTATAGCAATCAGCCCCAGCATTTT. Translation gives CASSSRVLNHPYSNQPQHF.

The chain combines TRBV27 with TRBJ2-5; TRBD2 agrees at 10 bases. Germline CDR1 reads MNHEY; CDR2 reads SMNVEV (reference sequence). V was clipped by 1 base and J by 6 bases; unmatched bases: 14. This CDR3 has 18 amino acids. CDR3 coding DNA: TGTGCCAGCAGTTTATGGGGTAGCGGGGGGCCCAGTACTCAGACCCAGTACTTC. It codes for CASSLWGSGGPSTQTQYF.

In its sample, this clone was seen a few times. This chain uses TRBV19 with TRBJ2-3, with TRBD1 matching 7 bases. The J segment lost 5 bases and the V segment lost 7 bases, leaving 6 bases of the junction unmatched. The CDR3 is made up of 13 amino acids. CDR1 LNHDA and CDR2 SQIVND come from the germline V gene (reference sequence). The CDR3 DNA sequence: TGTGCCAGTACCCAAAACAGGGGAGATACGCAGTATTTT. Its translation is CASTQNRGDTQYF.

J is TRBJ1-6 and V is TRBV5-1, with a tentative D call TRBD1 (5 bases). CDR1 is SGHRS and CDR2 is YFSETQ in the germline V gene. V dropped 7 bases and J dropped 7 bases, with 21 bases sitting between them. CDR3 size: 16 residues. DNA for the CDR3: TGCGCCAGCCGGTTGACAGCCGCCCAGAGGAATTCACCCCTCCACTTT. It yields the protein CASRLTAAQRNSPLHF.

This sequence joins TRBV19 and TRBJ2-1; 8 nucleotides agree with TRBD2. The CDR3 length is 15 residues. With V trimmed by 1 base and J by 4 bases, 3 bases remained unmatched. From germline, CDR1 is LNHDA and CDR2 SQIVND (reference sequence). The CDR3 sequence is CASSIGREAYNEQFF. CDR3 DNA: TGTGCCAGTAGTATAGGGCGGGAGGCTTACAATGAGCAGTTCTTC. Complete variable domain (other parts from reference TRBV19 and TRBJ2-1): DGGITQSPKYLFRKEGQNVTLSCEQNLNHDAMYWYRQDPGQGLRLIYYSQIVNDFQKGDIAEGYSVSREKKESFPLTVTSAQKNPTAFYLCASSIGREAYNEQFFGPGTRLTVL.

CDR3 nucleotides: TGTGCCAGCAGTGAAGAATGGGACAGGCAAGAGACCCAGTACTTC. Protein sequence: CASSEEWDRQETQYF. The V gene is TRBV6-1, the J gene TRBJ2-5; the match to TRBD1 covers 8 bases. The germline V gene has CDR1 MNHNS and CDR2 SASEGT. The V segment lost 1 base and the J segment 2 bases; nucleotides outside the gene matches: 3. CDR3 length equals 15 residues.

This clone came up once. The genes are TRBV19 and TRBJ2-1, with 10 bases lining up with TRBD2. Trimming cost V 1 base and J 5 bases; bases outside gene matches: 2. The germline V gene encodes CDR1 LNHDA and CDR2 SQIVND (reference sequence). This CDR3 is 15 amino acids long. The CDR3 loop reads CASSIGTSGHNEQFF. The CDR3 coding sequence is TGTGCCAGTAGTATAGGGACTAGCGGACACAATGAGCAGTTCTTC.

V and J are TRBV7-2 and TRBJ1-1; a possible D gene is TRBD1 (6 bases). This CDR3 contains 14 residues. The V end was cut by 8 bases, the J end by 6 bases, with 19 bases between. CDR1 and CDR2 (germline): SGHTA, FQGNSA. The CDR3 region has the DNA TGTGCCAGCTTTCAACCTCGGGGGGCGCCTGAAGCTTTCTTT. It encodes CASFQPRGAPEAFF.

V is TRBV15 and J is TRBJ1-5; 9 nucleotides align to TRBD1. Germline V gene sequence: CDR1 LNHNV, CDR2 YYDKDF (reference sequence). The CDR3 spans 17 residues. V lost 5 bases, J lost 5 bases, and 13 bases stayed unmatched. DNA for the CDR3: TGTGCCACCAGCTCCCGAGGAGGGACAGGGACCCATCAGCCCCAGCATTTT. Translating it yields CATSSRGGTGTHQPQHF.

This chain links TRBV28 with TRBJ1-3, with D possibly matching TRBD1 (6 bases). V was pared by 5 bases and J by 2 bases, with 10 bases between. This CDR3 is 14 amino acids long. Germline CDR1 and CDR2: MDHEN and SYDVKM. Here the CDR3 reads CASSHRDTGNTIYF. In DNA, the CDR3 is TGTGCCAGCAGTCACCGGGACACTGGAAACACCATATATTTT.

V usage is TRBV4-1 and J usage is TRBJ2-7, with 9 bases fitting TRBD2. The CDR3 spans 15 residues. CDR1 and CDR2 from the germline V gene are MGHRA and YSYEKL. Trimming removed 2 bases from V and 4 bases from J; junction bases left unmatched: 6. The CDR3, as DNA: TGCGCCAGCAGCCAATTAGCGGGAGACGGTTACGAGCAGTACTTC. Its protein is CASSQLAGDGYEQYF.

The CDR3 DNA reads TGTGCCAGCAGTCTCAGGGACTCTGGGGCCAACGTCCTGACTTTC. Protein sequence: CASSLRDSGANVLTF. This rearrangement joins TRBV6-2 or TRBV6-3 to TRBJ2-6; tentatively, D is TRBD1 (5 bases). The germline gives CDR1 MNHEY, CDR2 SVGEGT. V was pared by 5 bases and J by 0 bases, with 8 bases between. This CDR3 region has 15 residues.

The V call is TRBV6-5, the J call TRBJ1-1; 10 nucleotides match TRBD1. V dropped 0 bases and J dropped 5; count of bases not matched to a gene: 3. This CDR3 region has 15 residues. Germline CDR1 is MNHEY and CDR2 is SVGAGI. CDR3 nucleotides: TGTGCCAGCAGTTACTCGACAGGGGGCGGGACTGAAGCTTTCTTT. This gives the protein CASSYSTGGGTEAFF.

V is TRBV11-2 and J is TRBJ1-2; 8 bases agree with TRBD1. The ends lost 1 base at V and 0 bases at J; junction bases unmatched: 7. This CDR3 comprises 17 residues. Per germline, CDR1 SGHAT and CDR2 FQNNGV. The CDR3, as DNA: TGTGCCAGCAGCTTAGGGCAGGGGGCGACAGCTAACTATGGCTACACCTTC. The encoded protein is CASSLGQGATANYGYTF.